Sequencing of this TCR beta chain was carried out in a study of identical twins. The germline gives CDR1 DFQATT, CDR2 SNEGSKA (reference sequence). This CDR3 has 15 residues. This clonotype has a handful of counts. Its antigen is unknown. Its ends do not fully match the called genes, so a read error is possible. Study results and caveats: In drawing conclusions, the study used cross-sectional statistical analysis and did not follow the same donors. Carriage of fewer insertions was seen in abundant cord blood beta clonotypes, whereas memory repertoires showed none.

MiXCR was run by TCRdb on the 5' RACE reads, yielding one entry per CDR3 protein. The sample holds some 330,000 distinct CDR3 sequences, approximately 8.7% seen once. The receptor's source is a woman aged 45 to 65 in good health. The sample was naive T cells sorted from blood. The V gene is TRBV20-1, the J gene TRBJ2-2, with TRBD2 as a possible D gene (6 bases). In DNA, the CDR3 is TGCAGTGCTAGAGAGCGGGGATTGAACTCCGGGGAGCTGTTTTTT. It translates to CSARERGLNSGELFF.